The 24 T cell receptor beta chains below were found in one sample sequenced in a study of tumor T cells in aggressive B-cell lymphoma. Assay: immunoSEQ multiplex PCR; the TCRdb copy retains only in-frame clones and omits some. The sample comprises 3,000 to 4,000 clones, around 82% of which are singletons, and about a sixth rests with the top ten. Sequencing used tumor tissue. The receptor source for this set is an adult with diffuse large B cell lymphoma.

The chain has TRBV18 and TRBJ2-7; 8 bases are shared with TRBD1. With 2 bases clipped from V and 2 bases from J, the junction kept 8 bases outside the gene matches. CDR1 is KGHSH and CDR2 is LQKENI in the germline V gene. The CDR3 covers 16 residues. Here the CDR3 reads CASSPYPGGITYEQYF. The CDR3 region has the DNA TGTGCCAGCTCACCATATCCAGGGGGCATCACCTACGAGCAGTACTTC.

This clone is labeled large. The chain links TRBV7-8 to TRBJ2-5; D remains unclear. This CDR3 is built from 15 residues. From germline, CDR1 is SGHVS and CDR2 FQNEAQ. With 1 base removed from V and 5 bases from J, the gap between germline ends came to 14 bases. CDR3 residues: CASSLVVGPRETQYF. The CDR3 coding sequence is TGTGCCAGCAGCTTAGTGGTTGGCCCGCGGGAGACCCAGTACTTC. The entire variable domain, with the rest obtained from reference TRBV7-8 and TRBJ2-5, is as follows: GAGVSQSPRYKVAKRGQDVALRCDPISGHVSLFWYQQALGQGPEFLTYFQNEAQLDKSGLPSDRFFAERPEGSVSTLKIQRTQQEDSAVYLCASSLVVGPRETQYFGPGTRLLVL.

The sample holds a few counts of this clone. The J gene is TRBJ1-5, the V gene TRBV4-1; maybe TRBD1 (6 bases). Trimming shortened V by 4 bases and J by 1 base, and 14 bases separated the two germline ends. This CDR3 is 16 amino acids long. The germline V gene encodes CDR1 MGHRA and CDR2 YSYEKL. CDR3 nucleotide sequence: TGCGCCAGCAGCCCCGTGTGGGGGCGCAGCAATCAGCCCCAGCATTTT. This gives the protein CASSPVWGRSNQPQHF.

As DNA, the CDR3 is TGTGCCAGCAGCCCCCTCGGTAGGGCCTTAGCGGCAGATACGCAGTATTTT. This codes for CASSPLGRALAADTQYF. The V gene is TRBV7-9, the J gene TRBJ2-3; tentative D call: TRBD2 (6 bases). V shed 5 bases and J shed 4 bases, with 22 bases lying between them. The CDR3 has 17 amino acids. Germline loops: CDR1 SEHNR, CDR2 FQNEAQ (reference sequence). The variable domain in full, completed from reference TRBV7-9 and TRBJ2-3, reads DTGVSQNPRHKITKRGQNVTFRCDPISEHNRLYWYRQTLGQGPEFLTYFQNEAQLEKSRLLSDRFSAERPKGSFSTLEIQRTEQGDSAMYLCASSPLGRALAADTQYFGPGTRLTVL.

The chain joins TRBV6-4 to TRBJ1-2; 12 bases match TRBD1. V dropped 4 bases and J dropped 2; count of bases not matched to a gene: 2. This CDR3 region has 15 residues. Germline loops: CDR1 MRHNA, CDR2 SNTAGT. The CDR3 DNA sequence: TGTGCCAGCAGTGTGGGGACAGGGGGCAACTATGGCTACACCTTC. Encoded protein: CASSVGTGGNYGYTF.

This clone was found once. The chain joins TRBV30 to TRBJ1-5; no clear D gene. This CDR3 has 16 amino acids. Between the trimmed V and J ends, which lost 3 bases and 2 bases, there was a span of 17 bases. Germline V gene data show CDR1 as GTSNPN and CDR2 as SVGIG (reference sequence). For the CDR3, the DNA is TGTGCCTGGAGCTATCCTTCGGGTAAGCGCAATCAGCCCCAGCATTTT. Protein product: CAWSYPSGKRNQPQHF.

This clone was counted a single time. The chain has TRBV4-2 and TRBJ2-7, with a weak D call TRBD1 (6 bases). V lost 1 base to trimming and J lost 4 bases, with 17 bases between them. Germline lookup yields CDR1 LGHNA and CDR2 YNFKEQ. The CDR3 spans 16 residues. The CDR3 reads CASSQGGPGPVYEQYF. The CDR3 bases are TGTGCCAGCAGCCAAGGGGGGCCGGGCCCTGTTTACGAGCAGTACTTC.

This clone was seen once. The V call is TRBV29-1, the J call TRBJ1-4; D gene unclear. The V gene's germline CDR1 is SQVTM and CDR2 ANQGSEA. Between the trimmed V and J ends, which lost 5 bases and 4 bases, there was a span of 2 bases. The CDR3 extends over 10 amino acids. The CDR3, as DNA: TGCAGCGTTCTTAATGAAAAACTGTTTTTT. Translating it yields CSVLNEKLFF.

This chain joins TRBV10-3 and TRBJ1-3; D not resolved. Germline V gene sequence: CDR1 ENHRY, CDR2 SYGVKD. The CDR3 loop spans 13 amino acids. Trimming removed 0 bases from V and 8 bases from J, with 8 bases in between. CDR3 nucleotides: TGTGCCATCAGTGAGTCAGGGAGAGACACCATATATTTT. This translates into CAISESGRDTIYF.

The chain links TRBV15 to TRBJ1-6, with TRBD1 identical over 7 bases. Germline assignment: CDR1 LNHNV and CDR2 YYDKDF (reference sequence). V gave up 4 bases and J gave up 13 bases; unmatched junction bases: 4. The CDR3 is made up of 12 amino acids. The CDR3 bases are TGTGCCACCAGCACCCCGACAGGGCCCCTCCACTTT. Translation: CATSTPTGPLHF.

The V gene is TRBV19, the J gene TRBJ2-3; 9 positions match TRBD2. Germline-derived CDR1 and CDR2 are LNHDA and SQIVND (reference sequence). This CDR3 comprises 17 residues. V shed 6 bases, J shed 6 bases, and the junction held 16 bases outside the gene matches. The DNA for the CDR3 is TGTGCCAGTAGCCCCCCTCGGGGCGGGGGGGCAAGGGATACGCAGTATTTT. Residues: CASSPPRGGGARDTQYF.

This chain joins TRBV27 and TRBJ2-3; D may be TRBD2 (5 bases). Trimming pared 2 bases from V and 1 base from J, leaving 22 bases between. The CDR3 extends over 19 amino acids. Germline V lookup: CDR1 MNHEY, CDR2 SMNVEV (reference sequence). This chain's CDR3 is CASSLSLTRTVGGTDTQYF. CDR3 DNA sequence: TGTGCCAGCAGTTTAAGTCTAACTAGGACCGTCGGCGGCACAGATACGCAGTATTTT.

This sequence joins TRBV19 and TRBJ2-4; D might be TRBD1 (6 bases). Germline V gene sequence: CDR1 LNHDA, CDR2 SQIVND (reference sequence). V was clipped by 6 bases and J by 8 bases, with 17 bases between them. This CDR3 contains 14 residues. The CDR3 reads CASSPKQGRDIQYF. The CDR3 DNA follows: TGTGCCAGTAGCCCTAAACAGGGAAGGGACATTCAGTACTTC.

CDR3 protein: CASSLGMYPSEAFF. In DNA, the CDR3 is TGTGCCAGCAGCTTGGGCATGTATCCGAGTGAAGCTTTCTTT. The rearrangement joins TRBV5-6 to TRBJ1-1; D is unresolved. V lost 0 bases and J lost 7, with 13 bases in between. Germline V gene data show CDR1 as SGHDT and CDR2 as YYEEEE. CDR3 length equals 14 residues.

The J gene is TRBJ2-7, the V gene TRBV15; 13 nucleotides line up with TRBD2. CDR1 and CDR2 (germline): LNHNV, YYDKDF (reference sequence). This CDR3 is 18 amino acids long. J lost 1 base, V lost 1 base, and 7 bases had no gene match. In nucleotides, the CDR3 is TGTGCCACCAGCAGAGGAGTTGGGACTAGCGGGATTTCCTACGAGCAGTACTTC. This codes for CATSRGVGTSGISYEQYF. Full variable domain (missing parts from reference TRBV15 and TRBJ2-7): DAMVIQNPRYQVTQFGKPVTLSCSQTLNHNVMYWYQQKSSQAPKLLFHYYDKDFNNEADTPDNFQSRRPNTSFCFLDIRSPGLGDTAMYLCATSRGVGTSGISYEQYFGPGTRLTVT.

The CDR3 protein is CAITSPSGGGEQFF. CDR3 DNA sequence: TGTGCCATCACTTCCCCTAGCGGGGGGGGTGAGCAGTTCTTC. The chain combines TRBV10-3 with TRBJ2-1; 12 bases are shared with TRBD2. The CDR3 extends over 14 amino acids. Germline lookup yields CDR1 ENHRY and CDR2 SYGVKD. Germline trimming cut 7 bases from V and 9 bases from J; bases unmatched to any gene: 7.

This clone was counted a few times. This chain uses TRBV6-5 with TRBJ2-1; 14 bases map to TRBD2. J gave up 5 bases and V 7 bases, and 4 bases lay outside the gene matches. The CDR3 covers 15 residues. Germline V gene sequence: CDR1 MNHEY, CDR2 SVGAGI. The CDR3 sequence is CASTRLAGGHNEQFF. CDR3 bases: TGTGCCAGCACCCGACTAGCGGGGGGGCACAATGAGCAGTTCTTC.

V gene TRBV19 combines with J gene TRBJ2-5, with D unresolved. The germline V and J ends were trimmed by 5 bases and 2 bases, with 3 bases remaining between them. The CDR3 covers 11 residues. The germline V gene encodes CDR1 LNHDA and CDR2 SQIVND (reference sequence). CDR3 residues: CASSLQETQYF. CDR3 bases: TGTGCCAGTAGTCTACAAGAGACCCAGTACTTC.

The chain joins TRBV29-1 to TRBJ1-2; 7 bases match TRBD1. After removal of 8 bases from V and 8 bases from J, the junction contained 8 bases not matched to a gene. Germline lookup yields CDR1 SQVTM and CDR2 ANQGSEA. CDR3 length: 11 residues. The CDR3 region is CSLDRVDGYTF. DNA for the CDR3: TGCAGCCTAGACAGGGTCGACGGCTACACCTTC. The full variable domain, in which reference TRBV29-1 and TRBJ1-2 provide the parts outside the CDR3, is SAVISQKPSRDICQRGTSLTIQCQVDSQVTMMFWYRQQPGQSLTLIATANQGSEATYESGFVIDKFPISRPNLTFSTLTVSNMSPEDSSIYLCSLDRVDGYTFGSGTRLTVV.

The chain combines TRBV1 with TRBJ1-5; the DNA was not compared with TRBD1, the D call given in the table. TRBV1 is termed a pseudogene. The CDR3 extends over 19 amino acids. The CDR3 nucleotides read TGCACCAGCAGCCAAGAGGCCGGGACAGGGACTTATAGCAATCAGCCCCAGCATTTT. This codes for CTSSQEAGTGTYSNQPQHF.

The CDR3 sequence: CASSDDRGRETQYF. The DNA of the CDR3 is TGTGCCAGTAGTGACGACAGGGGAAGGGAGACCCAGTACTTC. The chain combines TRBV19 with TRBJ2-5; the match to TRBD1 covers 8 bases. The V gene's germline CDR1 is LNHDA and CDR2 SQIVND (reference sequence). V was pared by 5 bases and J by 5 bases, with 7 bases of the junction left unmatched. CDR3 length equals 14 residues.

This chain uses TRBV5-1 with TRBJ2-1; 13 bases align to TRBD2. With 4 bases clipped from V and 9 bases from J, the junction kept 7 bases outside the gene matches. This CDR3 region has 15 residues. The V gene's germline CDR1 is SGHRS and CDR2 YFSETQ. The CDR3 spells CASSLTSGGAVEQFF. CDR3 coding DNA: TGCGCCAGCAGCCTAACTAGCGGGGGGGCTGTTGAGCAGTTCTTC.

This sequence joins TRBV6-1 and TRBJ2-7; TRBD1 matches at 8 bases. V trimming: 8 bases; J trimming: 6 bases; junction bases outside the gene matches: 9. This CDR3 is 13 amino acids long. Per the germline V gene, CDR1 is MNHNS and CDR2 is SASEGT. The CDR3 region has the DNA TGTGCCAGCCGGGACCAGGGGGCAGGCGAGCAGTACTTC. Its protein product is CASRDQGAGEQYF.

This clone is classed as large. The gene calls are TRBV4-1 and TRBJ1-6; 7 bases are a match to TRBD1. Germline-derived CDR1 and CDR2 are MGHRA and YSYEKL. The CDR3 covers 16 residues. V lost 3 bases to trimming and J lost 7 bases; unmatched junction nucleotides: 9. CDR3: CASSQIRGYENSPLHF. The CDR3 DNA reads as TGCGCCAGCAGCCAGATCAGGGGGTATGAGAATTCACCCCTCCACTTT.